This TCR beta chain was documented in a study of T-cell reconstitution after alpha-beta-depleted transplantation in children. Unique molecular identifiers were incorporated when the TCRbeta library was constructed. TCRdb re-called the PCR reads through MiXCR, storing one row per CDR3 protein. This table has 540,000 or so distinct CDR3 sequences, 23% appearing once. Points on this clonotype: Antigen specificity is unknown.

Study-wide results and caveats: It was surviving recipient T cells and thymic progenitors that gave some patients high TCRbeta diversity at day 60. Newly generated T cells supplied most T-cell counts and diversity one year post-transplant. Several hundred expanded graft clones reportedly were the source of alpha-beta T cells about two months after transplant.

The CDR3 is 15 residues long. Germline CDR1 MNHEY, CDR2 SMNVEV (reference sequence). V was shortened by 5 bases and J by 4 bases, with 15 bases between the two germline ends. This specimen was PBMCs, mostly from graft donor cells, taken 360 days after TCRalphabeta/CD19-depleted stem cell transplant. The sequence was collected from a boy under two years old who had a stem cell transplant for acute myeloid leukemia, so the T cells may come from the graft donor. V usage is TRBV27 and J usage is TRBJ2-1, with D maybe TRBD2 (6 bases). The CDR3 protein is CASSVKVGGYNEQFF. In DNA form, the CDR3 reads TGTGCCAGCAGTGTTAAGGTGGGGGGTTACAATGAGCAGTTCTTC.